Below are 5 T cell receptor beta chains sequenced from a single sample in a study of cytomegalovirus exposure and HLA in healthy donors. PCR primers comprised 60 Vbeta and 13 Jbeta primers. The protocol was immunoSEQ multiplex PCR, while the TCRdb copy is restricted to in-frame clones and leaves out a portion. This repertoire shows about 160,000 clones, roughly 77% found once; its top ten account for approximately 3.7%. Sequenced material: PBMCs. The receptor source for this set is a man under 40 in good health and CMV-seropositive.

A remark on this clone: The sample holds other DNA sequences that translate to the same CDR3. The chain uses TRBV6-5 and TRBJ2-7; D is perhaps TRBD1 (5 bases). This CDR3 comprises 15 residues. Trimming cost V 0 bases and J 2 bases, with 11 bases left between them. Per germline, CDR1 MNHEY and CDR2 SVGAGI. CDR3 sequence reads: CASSYSRQGAYEQYF. The CDR3 DNA follows: TGTGCCAGCAGTTACTCGAGGCAGGGCGCCTACGAGCAGTACTTC.

The chain combines TRBV19 with TRBJ2-5, with D possibly being TRBD1 (6 bases). V lost 5 bases, J lost 1 base, and 8 bases lay in between. Per germline, CDR1 LNHDA and CDR2 SQIVND (reference sequence). There are 13 residues in the CDR3. Here the CDR3 reads CASSPQGQETQYF. The CDR3 DNA follows: TGTGCCAGTAGTCCACAGGGCCAAGAGACCCAGTACTTC.

This clone was seen a few times. The V and J genes are TRBV7-9 and TRBJ1-6; no clear D. This CDR3 spans 15 amino acids. Germline CDR1 and CDR2: SEHNR and FQNEAQ (reference sequence). V was cut by 6 bases and J by 0 bases, with 9 bases left in between. The CDR3 DNA reads TGTGCCAGCAGGGCCGCATACTCCTATAATTCACCCCTCCACTTT. Its translation: CASRAAYSYNSPLHF.

The V call is TRBV10-3, the J call TRBJ2-3, with TRBD2 identical over 9 bases. The CDR3 runs to 14 residues. The germline gives CDR1 ENHRY, CDR2 SYGVKD. Trimming at V came to 8 bases and at J to 3 bases, leaving 6 bases not matched to a gene. The CDR3 sequence is CAIFSGGGTDTQYF. CDR3 bases: TGTGCCATCTTTAGCGGGGGTGGTACAGATACGCAGTATTTT.

The chain joins TRBV5-1 to TRBJ2-7; TRBD1 matches at 7 bases. V shed 7 bases and J 5 bases; nucleotides not matched to a gene: 3. There are 11 residues in the CDR3. Germline loops: CDR1 SGHRS, CDR2 YFSETQ. The CDR3 here is CASRGGDEQYF. CDR3 DNA: TGCGCCAGCCGAGGGGGCGACGAGCAGTACTTC.